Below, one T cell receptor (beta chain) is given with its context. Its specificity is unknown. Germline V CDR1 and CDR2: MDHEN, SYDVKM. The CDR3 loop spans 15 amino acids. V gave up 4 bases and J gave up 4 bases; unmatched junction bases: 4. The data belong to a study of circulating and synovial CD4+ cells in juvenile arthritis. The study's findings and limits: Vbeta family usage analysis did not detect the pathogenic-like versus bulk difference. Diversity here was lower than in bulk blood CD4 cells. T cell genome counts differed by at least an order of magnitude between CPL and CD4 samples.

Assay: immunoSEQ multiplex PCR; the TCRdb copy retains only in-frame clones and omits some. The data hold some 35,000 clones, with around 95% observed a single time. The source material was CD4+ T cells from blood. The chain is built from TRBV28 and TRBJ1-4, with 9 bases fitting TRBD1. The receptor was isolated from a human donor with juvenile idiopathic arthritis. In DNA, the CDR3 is TGTGCCAGCAGTTCCGACAGGGGGGTTAATGAAAAACTGTTTTTT. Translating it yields CASSSDRGVNEKLFF.